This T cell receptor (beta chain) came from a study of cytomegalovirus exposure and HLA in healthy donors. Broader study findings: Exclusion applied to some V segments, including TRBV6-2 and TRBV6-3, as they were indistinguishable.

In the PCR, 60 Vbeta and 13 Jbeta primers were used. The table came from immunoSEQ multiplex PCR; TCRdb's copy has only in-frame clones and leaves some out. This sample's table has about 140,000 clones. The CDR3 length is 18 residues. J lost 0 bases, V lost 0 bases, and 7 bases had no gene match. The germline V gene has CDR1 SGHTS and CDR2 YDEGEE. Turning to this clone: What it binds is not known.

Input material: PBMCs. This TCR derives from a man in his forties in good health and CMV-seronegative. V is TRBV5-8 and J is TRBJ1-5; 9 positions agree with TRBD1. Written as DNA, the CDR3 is TGTGCCAGCAGCTTGGAGGAGGGACAGGGCTATAGCAATCAGCCCCAGCATTTT. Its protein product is CASSLEEGQGYSNQPQHF.